The 26 T cell receptor beta chains reported below all come from one sample, sequenced in a study of cytomegalovirus exposure and HLA in healthy donors. Primers for the PCR totalled 60 Vbeta and 13 Jbeta. Assay: immunoSEQ multiplex PCR; the TCRdb copy retains only in-frame clones and omits some. In the table there are about 190,000 clones, about four fifths of which are singletons. The sample was PBMCs. The receptor source for this set is a boy aged 5-17 years in good health and CMV-seronegative.

The genes are TRBV7-3 and TRBJ2-1; tentative D call: TRBD2 (5 bases). The germline V gene encodes CDR1 SGHTA and CDR2 FQGTGA. V was cut by 4 bases and J by 1 base, with 11 bases left in between. The CDR3 is made up of 15 amino acids. The CDR3 region has the DNA TGTGCCAGCAGCTCCGTCAGCGGTTCCTACAATGAGCAGTTCTTC. It encodes CASSSVSGSYNEQFF.

In this sample, this clone turned up once. The CDR3 spells CASTPSAKNTEAFF. CDR3 nucleotides: TGTGCCAGCACCCCGAGCGCAAAGAACACTGAAGCTTTCTTT. This chain links TRBV6-5 with TRBJ1-1; no definite D call. CDR1 is MNHEY, CDR2 SVGAGI, per germline. The CDR3 spans 14 residues. Between the trimmed V and J ends, which lost 7 bases and 1 base, there was a span of 13 bases.

The V and J genes are TRBV30 and TRBJ1-1; D is uncertain. Germline V CDR1 and CDR2: GTSNPN, SVGIG (reference sequence). CDR3 size: 18 residues. V was shortened by 3 bases and J by 1 base, with 24 bases between the two germline ends. The CDR3 sequence is CAWRTPVGASLRNTEAFF. CDR3 coding DNA: TGTGCCTGGAGGACGCCGGTCGGAGCGTCGTTAAGGAACACTGAAGCTTTCTTT.

The V and J genes are TRBV6-1 and TRBJ1-2, with D tentatively TRBD1 (5 bases). V lost 10 bases and J lost 7, with 16 bases in between. CDR1 and CDR2 from the germline V gene are MNHNS and SASEGT. The CDR3 sequence is 12 residues long. CDR3 in DNA: TGTGCCATCACGGGGGGGGTGGCTGGCTACACCTTC. Encoded protein: CAITGGVAGYTF.

This clone has more than one count but fewer than ten. The chain uses TRBV5-4 and TRBJ2-7; 8 bases align to TRBD2. Germline V lookup: CDR1 SGHNT, CDR2 YYREEE (reference sequence). The CDR3 has 15 amino acids. Trimming removed 0 bases from V and 6 bases from J; junction bases left unmatched: 8. CDR3 DNA: TGTGCCAGCAGCTTGGAAGGGACTAGTTCCCTCGAGCAGTACTTC. This codes for CASSLEGTSSLEQYF.

The chain employs TRBV29-1 and TRBJ2-5; TRBD1 is a possible D gene (6 bases). Trimming took 3 bases from V and 4 from J, leaving 9 bases between them. Germline CDR1 reads SQVTM; CDR2 reads ANQGSEA. CDR3 length: 12 residues. CDR3: CSVDRTAETQYF. DNA of the CDR3: TGCAGCGTTGACCGGACAGCAGAGACCCAGTACTTC.

This clone occurred a few times. The genes are TRBV4-1 and TRBJ2-2; D is unclear. V was shortened by 1 base and J by 9 bases, with 9 bases between the two germline ends. The V gene's germline CDR1 is MGHRA and CDR2 YSYEKL. The CDR3 consists of 13 residues. The CDR3: CASSQGAARELFF. CDR3 coding DNA: TGCGCCAGCAGCCAAGGGGCAGCTCGGGAGCTGTTTTTT.

J is TRBJ2-1 and V is TRBV9, with D possibly matching TRBD1 (5 bases). CDR3 length: 16 amino acids. The V end was cut by 4 bases, the J end by 0 bases, with 14 bases between. CDR1 is SGDLS and CDR2 is YYNGEE in the germline V gene. CDR3 in amino acids: CASSPPAGPSYNEQFF. The CDR3 bases are TGTGCCAGCAGCCCGCCCGCAGGGCCCTCCTACAATGAGCAGTTCTTC.

The V gene is TRBV28, the J gene TRBJ1-1; unclear D gene. The germline V gene has CDR1 MDHEN and CDR2 SYDVKM. The CDR3 has 10 amino acids. The V end was cut by 8 bases, the J end by 10 bases, with 11 bases between. CDR3 protein: CASGTGGAFF. The CDR3 bases are TGTGCCAGCGGAACTGGCGGAGCTTTCTTT. The whole variable domain, remainder taken from reference TRBV28 and TRBJ1-1, is DVKVTQSSRYLVKRTGEKVFLECVQDMDHENMFWYRQDPGLGLRLIYFSYDVKMKEKGDIPEGYSVSREKKERFSLILESASTNQTSMYLCASGTGGAFFGQGTRLTVV.

V gene TRBV7-3 combines with J gene TRBJ1-1, with D maybe TRBD1 (6 bases). This CDR3 contains 15 residues. CDR1 and CDR2 from the germline V gene are SGHTA and FQGTGA. V was cut by 5 bases and J by 4 bases, with 17 bases left in between. The CDR3: CASSPRGGSTTEAFF. DNA for the CDR3: TGTGCCAGCAGCCCACGGGGGGGCTCGACCACTGAAGCTTTCTTT.

The V gene is TRBV6-5, the J gene TRBJ2-2; TRBD1 aligns across 9 bases. This CDR3 spans 14 amino acids. The V and J ends lost 3 bases and 7 bases, in that order; junction bases with no gene match: 3. Germline V CDR1 and CDR2: MNHEY, SVGAGI. The DNA for the CDR3 is TGTGCCAGCAGTTATGGACAGGGGTTCGGGGAGCTGTTTTTT. This translates into CASSYGQGFGELFF.

The chain has TRBV10-2 and TRBJ2-7; tentative D call: TRBD1 (6 bases). Germline V lookup: CDR1 WSHSY, CDR2 SAAADI. This CDR3 region has 13 residues. Trimming cost V 4 bases and J 2 bases, with 9 bases left between them. The CDR3: CASSGQVAYEQYF. In DNA, the CDR3 is TGCGCCAGCAGTGGACAGGTGGCCTACGAGCAGTACTTC.

This clone has just one count. The rearrangement links TRBV27 to TRBJ2-7, with 7 bases aligning to TRBD1. The trim removed 2 bases at V and 6 bases at J, leaving 10 bases unmatched. Germline values: CDR1 MNHEY, CDR2 SMNVEV (reference sequence). This CDR3 has 15 residues. DNA of the CDR3: TGTGCCAGCAGTTTACGACGACAGGGCCCCTCCGAGCAGTACTTC. Translation gives CASSLRRQGPSEQYF.

The J gene is TRBJ2-2, the V gene TRBV19; a weak D match, TRBD2 (6 bases). Germline V CDR1 and CDR2: LNHDA, SQIVND (reference sequence). There are 16 residues in the CDR3. Trimming took 0 bases from V and 8 from J, leaving 16 bases between them. CDR3 amino acids: CASSIDLGRDGGELFF. CDR3 nucleotides: TGTGCCAGTAGTATAGATCTAGGGCGGGACGGAGGGGAGCTGTTTTTT. Based on the CDR3 plus reference TRBV19 and TRBJ2-2, the full variable domain is DGGITQSPKYLFRKEGQNVTLSCEQNLNHDAMYWYRQDPGQGLRLIYYSQIVNDFQKGDIAEGYSVSREKKESFPLTVTSAQKNPTAFYLCASSIDLGRDGGELFFGEGSRLTVL.

V and J are TRBV27 and TRBJ1-1; D gene unclear. CDR1 MNHEY and CDR2 SMNVEV come from the germline V gene (reference sequence). The CDR3 is made up of 16 amino acids. Trimming pared 2 bases from V and 2 bases from J, leaving 15 bases between. The CDR3 loop reads CASSLLDSDENTEAFF. The CDR3, as DNA: TGTGCCAGCAGTTTACTAGACTCAGACGAAAACACTGAAGCTTTCTTT.

The genes are TRBV19 and TRBJ1-5; 9 nucleotides agree with TRBD1. J gave up 5 bases and V 4 bases, and 9 bases lay outside the gene matches. The V gene's germline CDR1 is LNHDA and CDR2 SQIVND (reference sequence). CDR3 length equals 16 residues. CDR3 residues: CASSTTGTGSHQPQHF. The CDR3 DNA reads TGTGCCAGTAGTACCACCGGGACAGGGAGTCATCAGCCCCAGCATTTT. The full variable domain, its missing parts supplied by reference TRBV19 and TRBJ1-5, is DGGITQSPKYLFRKEGQNVTLSCEQNLNHDAMYWYRQDPGQGLRLIYYSQIVNDFQKGDIAEGYSVSREKKESFPLTVTSAQKNPTAFYLCASSTTGTGSHQPQHFGDGTRLSIL.

This clone was counted a single time. This chain joins TRBV9 and TRBJ2-3; TRBD2 matches 11 bases. Germline lookup yields CDR1 SGDLS and CDR2 YYNGEE. The junction had 3 bases not matched to a gene; V was cut back by 3 bases and J by 3 bases. This CDR3 spans 15 amino acids. This CDR3 reads CASSAGLADTDTQYF. In DNA, the CDR3 is TGTGCCAGCAGCGCGGGACTAGCGGATACAGATACGCAGTATTTT.

J is TRBJ1-5 and V is TRBV15; D is unresolved. The V gene lost 0 bases and the J gene lost 6 bases, with 9 bases spanning the gap. In germline, CDR1 is LNHNV, CDR2 YYDKDF (reference sequence). The CDR3 has 14 amino acids. This CDR3 reads CATSRDKAVQPQHF. In nucleotides, the CDR3 is TGTGCCACCAGCAGAGATAAGGCGGTTCAGCCCCAGCATTTT.

CDR3 sequence reads: CASSSGQGSTEAFF. DNA of the CDR3: TGTGCCAGCAGTTCCGGACAGGGGAGCACTGAAGCTTTCTTT. The rearrangement joins TRBV27 to TRBJ1-1; the match to TRBD1 covers 9 bases. The CDR3 runs to 14 residues. The J segment lost 4 bases and the V segment lost 4 bases, leaving 4 bases of the junction unmatched. The V gene's germline CDR1 is MNHEY and CDR2 SMNVEV (reference sequence).

The chain has TRBV29-1 and TRBJ2-7, with 9 bases that match TRBD1. CDR1 is SQVTM, CDR2 ANQGSEA, per germline. CDR3 size: 13 residues. The V gene end was trimmed by 8 bases and the J gene end by 1 base; junction bases not matched to a gene: 6. Written as DNA, the CDR3 is TGCAGCACTCGACAGGGGGGTTCCTACGAGCAGTACTTC. Protein product: CSTRQGGSYEQYF.

The table lists this clone with a few counts. This chain connects TRBV28 to TRBJ1-4; 8 bases are shared with TRBD1. V gave up 6 bases and J gave up 6 bases; unmatched junction bases: 6. Germline V gene lookup returns CDR1 MDHEN and CDR2 SYDVKM. The CDR3 spans 14 residues. CDR3 in DNA: TGTGCCAGCAGACAAGCAGGGGGCGATGAAAAACTGTTTTTT. Translation gives CASRQAGGDEKLFF.

V usage is TRBV5-1 and J usage is TRBJ2-5, with D perhaps matching TRBD1 (6 bases). V lost 2 bases and J lost 5, with 10 bases in between. This CDR3 region has 13 residues. Germline CDR1 reads SGHRS; CDR2 reads YFSETQ. The CDR3 loop is CASSLGGRETQYF. The CDR3 nucleotides are TGCGCCAGCAGCTTAGGGGGTCGGGAGACCCAGTACTTC.

CDR3 bases: TGCGCCAGCAGCCAGTGGGGGGGTGGGGATGAGCAGTTCTTC. Amino acids: CASSQWGGGDEQFF. The chain couples TRBV4-3 to TRBJ2-1; 7 positions agree with TRBD2. Looked up from germline, CDR1 is LGHNA and CDR2 is YSLEER. The length of the CDR3 is 14 residues. The J segment lost 8 bases and the V segment lost 3 bases, leaving 7 bases of the junction unmatched.

The chain has TRBV29-1 and TRBJ1-3; weak D call: TRBD1 (6 bases). This CDR3 has 13 residues. Germline values: CDR1 SQVTM, CDR2 ANQGSEA. The V end was cut by 5 bases, the J end by 2 bases, with 10 bases between. In DNA, the CDR3 is TGCAGCGTTAAGGGGGGGACTGGAAACACCATATATTTT. It specifies CSVKGGTGNTIYF.

The V gene is TRBV2, the J gene TRBJ2-7; possibly TRBD2 for D (6 bases). CDR3 size: 13 residues. Trimming pared 7 bases from V and 0 bases from J, leaving 10 bases between. The germline V gene encodes CDR1 SNHLY and CDR2 FYNNEI. In DNA, the CDR3 is TGTGCCAGCATCCCCGGGAGCTCCTACGAGCAGTACTTC. It translates to CASIPGSSYEQYF.

The rearrangement uses TRBV4-3 and TRBJ1-2, with 8 nucleotides matching TRBD1. This CDR3 is built from 14 residues. Per the germline V gene, CDR1 is LGHNA and CDR2 is YSLEER. V dropped 3 bases and J dropped 3; count of bases not matched to a gene: 3. The CDR3 sequence: CASSQGQVDYGYTF. CDR3 DNA: TGCGCCAGCAGCCAGGGACAGGTAGACTATGGCTACACCTTC.